This T cell receptor (beta chain) is drawn from a study of blood T cell repertoires in COVID-19. Overall study context: Acute-phase and convalescent COVID-19 samples originated in the United States, Italy and Spain. T cells, B-cell-depleted T cells, or PBMCs provided the cDNA or gDNA that served as material.

Authors' analysis steps: Researchers report that nucleated cell counts were estimated from reference gene primer amplification. Some clones are missing from TCRdb's copy, which holds only in-frame ones; the method was immunoSEQ multiplex PCR. The DNA gave D and trimming, while V, J and clone size come from that table. The sample yields some 450,000 clones, approximately 89% seen once. Trimming pared 5 bases from V and 1 base from J, leaving 14 bases between. This CDR3 region has 15 residues. The germline gives CDR1 SEHNR, CDR2 FQNEAQ (reference sequence). The clonotype comes from a woman aged 45-65 years with COVID-19, enrolled during active disease. The chain is built from TRBV7-9 and TRBJ1-1, with D possibly TRBD1 on 6 matching bases. Sequenced sample: peripheral blood. The CDR3 spells CASSEGDLPNTEAFF. DNA for the CDR3: TGTGCCAGCAGCGAGGGGGACCTTCCGAACACTGAAGCTTTCTTT.